This entry is about one T cell receptor (beta chain). Its antigen is unidentified. The sample comes from a study of beta chain features in type 1 diabetes. Overall study context: There were some 98 million sorted cells examined across all samples.

A CD45RO/CCR7/CD25/CD127/CD95/CD27 panel sorted naive, central memory, regulatory and stem cell-like memory CD4+ cells. CDR3 length equals 15 residues. Germline values: CDR1 SGHDT, CDR2 YYEEEE. Trimming took 4 bases from V and 2 from J, leaving 16 bases between them. Study-level findings and limits: Among patients with Type 1 diabetes, TCRB CDR3s were moderately but significantly shorter in every one of the four CD4+ subsets. Within the patient group, naive, central memory and Treg TCRB repertoires appeared more similar to each other than within healthy donors.

Every bit of the isolated RNA underwent reverse transcription, so sequencing read expressed TCRB transcripts. The protocol was immunoSEQ multiplex PCR, while the TCRdb copy is restricted to in-frame clones and leaves out a portion. The data show nearly 700,000 clones, 10% to 15% seen once. The TCR comes from a man younger than 30 with type 1 diabetes. This chain connects TRBV5-6 to TRBJ2-7, with no clear D. Source material: naive CD4+ T cells from blood. The CDR3 spells CASSVVSPIAYEQYF. As DNA, the CDR3 is TGTGCCAGCAGCGTTGTTTCCCCCATTGCCTACGAGCAGTACTTC.